The entry below gives a single TCR beta chain sequence along with its context. The sample is drawn from a study of control samples from healthy donors and cancer patients. Method: immunoSEQ multiplex PCR; TCRdb's copy keeps in-frame clones and lacks some. Of approximately 150,000 clones in the sample, roughly 89% were seen once. The sample consisted of PBMCs. The clonotype was recovered from a man aged 45-65 years with head and neck cancer.

The DNA of the CDR3 is TGTGCCAGCAGCCAAGATCAGGGGCCCTATGGCTACACCTTC. As protein: CASSQDQGPYGYTF. The chain employs TRBV4-2 and TRBJ1-2; tentatively, D is TRBD1 (6 bases). In germline, CDR1 is LGHNA, CDR2 YNFKEQ. Trimming pared 0 bases from V and 4 bases from J, leaving 9 bases between. The CDR3 is 14 amino acids.